This T cell receptor (beta chain) was sequenced for a study of T-cell reconstitution after alpha-beta-depleted transplantation in children (dated by TCRdb to 2016 to 2017). The study in broad terms: Using TCR repertoire profiling, the study followed T-cell immune reconstitution in a quantitative way in children after TCRalphabeta/CD19-depleted allogeneic hematopoietic cell transplantation. The paper's findings and limits, for the study overall: In some patients, the high TCRbeta diversity seen at day 60 was put down to recipient T cells and intrathymic progenitors that had survived conditioning. About two months after transplant, the apparently early recovery of alphabetaT-cell counts reportedly depended on just several hundred clones that had expanded rapidly and came from non-depleted graft cells. Over subsequent months, a decline in hyperexpanded clone frequencies was noted, and after one year, T-cell counts and TCRbeta diversity were mostly ascribed to newly produced T cells.

The meaning of the sample's treatment or condition label: allogeneic hematopoietic cell transplantation with graft depleted of TCRalphabeta T cells and CD19 B cells. TCRalphabeta/CD19-depleted allogeneic hematopoietic cell grafts were given to the transplant recipients, all of whom were children. This clonotype showed up many times. Which antigen it targets is not known. No base-level quality is on record; no much larger clone is a single base apart. From cysteine to phenylalanine, the CDR3 is 17 amino acids long. Solely the CDR3 DNA is kept, with 51 bases framed from the first base. The germline V gene supplies CDR1 SGHTS and CDR2 YDEGEE. V trim: 1 base; J trim: 1 base; unmatched bases: 6. Library construction relied on PCR. Instrument on record: Illumina HiSeq 2500. To normalize quantification of the TCRbeta repertoire, the TCR libraries were built with molecular barcoding that relied on unique molecular identifiers. TCRdb handled the public reads itself, with Q25 trimming in fastp and clone calling in MiXCR, and kept productive beta chains. Duplicate CDR3 protein sequences are folded into a single record with the most common DNA and genes. The sample table contains about 200,000 distinct CDR3 sequences; only one count was recorded for 6.3% of them. The ten biggest clones cover around 4.3% of the sample.

Here the chain combines TRBV5-8 and TRBJ2-1, and 9 junction bases match TRBD2. The sequence was obtained from a girl in the first two years of life with combined immunodeficiency, due to receive a stem cell transplant. The sample here was PBMCs, taken before TCRalphabeta/CD19-depleted stem cell transplant. The sequenced DNA: TGTGCCAGCAGCTTGTTTCAGCGGGAGGTTTCCTACAATGAGCAGTTCTTC. This encodes CASSLFQREVSYNEQFF.